This T cell receptor beta chain was observed in a study of blood T cell repertoires in COVID-19. Libraries were prepared by immunoSEQ multiplex PCR; TCRdb keeps only in-frame clonotypes and omits some of them. The table has approximately 290,000 clones, approximately 90% seen once. This receptor was taken from a woman aged 55-69 years with acute or convalescent COVID-19. Sequenced material: peripheral blood.

The CDR3 sequence is CASEGVGYEQYF. DNA for the CDR3: TGTGCCAGCGAGGGAGTGGGTTACGAGCAGTACTTC. This chain uses TRBV7-9 with TRBJ2-7; D possibly corresponds to TRBD2 (5 bases). The germline CDR1 and CDR2 sequences are SEHNR and FQNEAQ (reference sequence). Trimming cost V 8 bases and J 4 bases, with 12 bases left between them. CDR3 size: 12 residues.